The 20 T cell receptor beta chains in this list originate from one sample, sequenced in a study of blood T cells in healthy people across ages. Alongside a J-beta primer mix, a sample-barcoded 5' primer served in a second PCR lasting roughly 6 to 11 cycles. Using its own MiXCR run on the 5' RACE reads, TCRdb lists one record per CDR3 protein. The sample lists 1.5 million to 2 million distinct CDR3 sequences, roughly a third occurring once. The sequencing sample was made of blood. These receptors were collected from a woman aged 25-40 years in good health.

The chain links TRBV15 to TRBJ2-3, with D perhaps TRBD1 (5 bases). CDR1 and CDR2 (germline): LNHNV, YYDKDF (reference sequence). Trimming left V 7 bases short and J 0 bases short, with 20 bases between. This CDR3 has 17 residues. CDR3: CATNSQPRQLSTDTQYF. The CDR3 DNA is TGTGCCACCAACAGCCAGCCAAGACAGCTTAGCACAGATACGCAGTATTTT.

This chain joins TRBV4-2 and TRBJ1-2, with TRBD1 matching 8 bases. The trim removed 3 bases at V and 7 bases at J, leaving 10 bases unmatched. Germline CDR1 LGHNA, CDR2 YNFKEQ. The CDR3 loop spans 15 amino acids. This CDR3 is CASSHPPRGPSGYTF. CDR3 bases: TGTGCCAGCAGCCACCCTCCCAGGGGGCCGTCTGGCTACACCTTC.

The chain's CDR3 is CASNAESRETQYF. CDR3 DNA sequence: TGTGCCAGCAACGCCGAGTCCCGAGAGACCCAGTACTTC. V is TRBV7-9 and J is TRBJ2-5; D ambiguous. The V and J ends lost 7 bases and 4 bases respectively, with 13 bases between them. The germline V gene has CDR1 SEHNR and CDR2 FQNEAQ (reference sequence). This CDR3 is 13 amino acids long.

The sample holds many counts of this clonotype. This rearrangement joins TRBV6-1 to TRBJ2-7; D is perhaps TRBD2 (7 bases). CDR3 length: 15 amino acids. CDR1 is MNHNS, CDR2 SASEGT, per germline. V was trimmed by 2 bases and J by 2 bases, leaving 13 bases between them. CDR3 bases: TGTGCCAGCAGTGAATCGGGGGAGGGGGCCTACGAGCAGTACTTC. This translates into CASSESGEGAYEQYF.

The V call is TRBV6-2 or TRBV6-3, the J call TRBJ2-7, with D perhaps matching TRBD2 (6 bases). The germline gives CDR1 MNHEY, CDR2 SVGEGT. V was trimmed by 2 bases and J by 3 bases, leaving 11 bases between them. This CDR3 is 14 amino acids long. The CDR3 region has the DNA TGTGCCAGCAGTTACCTCGGGGGAGTCTACGAGCAGTACTTC. Its translation: CASSYLGGVYEQYF.

This clonotype was counted a few times. The V call is TRBV7-9, the J call TRBJ2-5; D might be TRBD2 (6 bases). Germline values: CDR1 SEHNR, CDR2 FQNEAQ (reference sequence). Deletions cut 2 bases from V and 1 base from J, with 17 bases between. The CDR3 length is 17 residues. The CDR3 coding sequence is TGTGCCAGCAGCTTAAAAGTCGGCCAGCGGGTCCAAGAGACCCAGTACTTC. Protein: CASSLKVGQRVQETQYF.

J is TRBJ2-1 and V is TRBV4-1; tentatively, D is TRBD2 (5 bases). The germline V gene encodes CDR1 MGHRA and CDR2 YSYEKL. This CDR3 is built from 15 residues. V was cut by 0 bases and J by 10 bases, with 16 bases left in between. The CDR3 here is CASSQDGGGWREQFF. The CDR3 region has the DNA TGCGCCAGCAGCCAAGATGGCGGCGGCTGGAGGGAGCAGTTCTTC.

V usage is TRBV5-1 and J usage is TRBJ1-5; D gene ambiguous. Germline CDR1 is SGHRS and CDR2 is YFSETQ. This CDR3 has 13 amino acids. V lost 2 bases, J lost 5 bases, and 8 bases lay in between. CDR3 loop: CASSFTPDQPQHF. CDR3 coding DNA: TGCGCCAGCAGCTTCACACCGGATCAGCCCCAGCATTTT.

This chain joins TRBV5-1 and TRBJ1-4; D unclear. Germline V gene sequence: CDR1 SGHRS, CDR2 YFSETQ. The CDR3 is 14 residues long. Trimming removed 0 bases at V and 4 bases at J, with 7 bases between. This CDR3 reads CASSLDERNEKLFF. The CDR3 DNA is TGCGCCAGCAGCTTGGACGAGCGTAATGAAAAACTGTTTTTT.

J is TRBJ2-5 and V is TRBV7-2, with D maybe TRBD1 (6 bases). CDR3 length equals 14 residues. Per germline, CDR1 SGHTA and CDR2 FQGNSA. V gave up 4 bases and J gave up 5 bases, with 14 bases separating them. CDR3 sequence: CASSCQGLGETQYF. As DNA, the CDR3 is TGTGCCAGCAGCTGTCAGGGGCTGGGGGAGACCCAGTACTTC.

The chain has TRBV7-2 and TRBJ2-7; no reliable D call. Deletions cut 4 bases from V and 5 bases from J, with 12 bases between. Per germline, CDR1 SGHTA and CDR2 FQGNSA. The CDR3 has 13 amino acids. CDR3 coding DNA: TGTGCCAGCAGCTCCCTCCTTCGGAACGAGCAGTACTTC. The encoded protein is CASSSLLRNEQYF. The variable domain in full, completed from reference TRBV7-2 and TRBJ2-7, reads GAGVSQSPSNKVTEKGKDVELRCDPISGHTALYWYRQSLGQGLEFLIYFQGNSAPDKSGLPSDRFSAERTGGSVSTLTIQRTQQEDSAVYLCASSSLLRNEQYFGPGTRLTVT.

The chain combines TRBV20-1 with TRBJ1-4; the D gene is possibly TRBD1 (6 bases). The V gene's germline CDR1 is DFQATT and CDR2 SNEGSKA (reference sequence). V was cut by 4 bases and J by 7 bases, with 19 bases left in between. This CDR3 contains 15 residues. In DNA form, the CDR3 reads TGCAGTGCTAAGAGCGGGGGGGCCCGCTCTGAAAAACTGTTTTTT. Translation gives CSAKSGGARSEKLFF.

CDR3 in DNA: TGCGCCAGCAGCGGCGGGACTACGTTAGAGACCCAGTACTTC. Its protein is CASSGGTTLETQYF. V gene TRBV5-1 combines with J gene TRBJ2-5; 7 nucleotides line up with TRBD2. The CDR3 loop spans 14 amino acids. CDR1 is SGHRS, CDR2 YFSETQ, per germline. Unmatched junction bases numbered 7, after V lost 4 bases and J lost 4 bases.

CDR3 sequence: CASRTEGDQPQHF. DNA for the CDR3: TGTGCCAGCAGGACGGAGGGGGATCAGCCCCAGCATTTT. V gene TRBV6-4 combines with J gene TRBJ1-5; D is possibly TRBD1 (6 bases). This CDR3 has 13 residues. V was shortened by 6 bases and J by 5 bases, with 11 bases between the two germline ends. Looked up from germline, CDR1 is MRHNA and CDR2 is SNTAGT.

There are a few counts of this clonotype. The rearrangement uses TRBV29-1 and TRBJ2-4; 8 bases line up with TRBD1. The CDR3 is 15 amino acids. Trimming removed 5 bases from V and 2 bases from J; junction bases left unmatched: 8. The germline V gene encodes CDR1 SQVTM and CDR2 ANQGSEA. Here the CDR3 DNA reads TGCAGCGTTACAGACAGGGGCGGAACCAAAAACATTCAGTACTTC. Residues: CSVTDRGGTKNIQYF. The whole variable domain, remainder taken from reference TRBV29-1 and TRBJ2-4, is SAVISQKPSRDICQRGTSLTIQCQVDSQVTMMFWYRQQPGQSLTLIATANQGSEATYESGFVIDKFPISRPNLTFSTLTVSNMSPEDSSIYLCSVTDRGGTKNIQYFGAGTRLSVL.

The chain couples TRBV28 to TRBJ2-1; either TRBD1 or TRBD2 may supply D (5 bases each). This CDR3 spans 16 amino acids. Germline CDR1 and CDR2: MDHEN and SYDVKM. V was clipped by 6 bases and J by 7 bases, with 22 bases between them. CDR3 region: CASSPRGTRSPNEQFF. DNA of the CDR3: TGTGCCAGCAGCCCGAGAGGGACGAGAAGCCCGAATGAGCAGTTCTTC.

The chain carries TRBV9 and TRBJ2-5; 10 bases are a match to TRBD2. The better agreement between TRBJ2-7 and the DNA end casts doubt on the J call. There are 16 residues in the CDR3. CDR1 and CDR2 from the germline V gene are SGDLS and YYNGEE. The CDR3 reads CASSVASGTSVHEQYF. As DNA, the CDR3 is TGTGCCAGCAGCGTAGCAAGTGGGACTAGCGTCCACGAGCAGTACTTC.

This chain connects TRBV5-1 to TRBJ2-7; a weak D match, TRBD1 (6 bases). Germline CDR1 is SGHRS and CDR2 is YFSETQ. The CDR3 contains 14 residues. V lost 4 bases and J 5 bases, leaving 16 bases between the germline ends. Here the CDR3 DNA reads TGCGCCAGCAGCCCGAGAGGGGGATTGAACGAGCAGTACTTC. It translates to CASSPRGGLNEQYF.

This clonotype was seen a few times. This chain connects TRBV5-1 to TRBJ1-2; D perhaps matches TRBD1 (5 bases). Per germline, CDR1 SGHRS and CDR2 YFSETQ. CDR3 length equals 14 residues. V was clipped by 4 bases and J by 4 bases, with 14 bases between them. CDR3 in amino acids: CASSLGGIGYGYTF. CDR3 sequence (DNA): TGCGCCAGCAGCCTCGGGGGAATTGGCTATGGCTACACCTTC.

Turning to this clonotype: The junction and the germline gene differ at one end; a read error may be behind it. This chain connects TRBV13 to TRBJ1-1; TRBD1 matches at 12 bases. Germline V gene data show CDR1 as PRHDT and CDR2 as FYEKMQ (reference sequence). The CDR3 covers 18 residues. Written as DNA, the CDR3 is TGCGCCAGCAGCTTCCGACCCCGGGACAGGGGGCTGAACACTGAAGCTTTCTTT. Translated: CASSFRPRDRGLNTEAFF.